The rows below give T cell receptor beta chains drawn from one sample of a study of neurological immune-mediated disorders. A single record per CDR3 protein comes from TCRdb applying MiXCR to the 5' RACE reads. The table records approximately 50,000 distinct CDR3 sequences, about a tenth of them present only once. Source material: PBMCs. Receptors originate from a man in his 70s with HTLV-1-associated myelopathy (HAM/TSP). CDR3s include the opening cysteine and the closing phenylalanine or tryptophan. A D gene is named only where the DNA matches it firmly. Expanded clones get a size class; other rows say once, few or many, or leave the size out.

D gene: TRBD1
J gene: TRBJ1-5
V gene: TRBV20-1
clone size: many
CDR3 protein: CSARGGTGTGGSLANQPQHF
CDR3 DNA: TGCAGTGCTAGGGGGGGGACCGGGACAGGGGGTAGCTTGGCGAATCAGCCCCAGCATTTT

D gene: TRBD1
J gene: TRBJ1-5
V gene: TRBV19
clone size: many
CDR3 protein: CASSPQGGNQPQHF
CDR3 DNA: TGTGCCAGTAGTCCACAGGGGGGCAATCAGCCCCAGCATTTT

D gene: -
J gene: TRBJ2-6
V gene: TRBV6-2/TRBV6-3
clone size: many
CDR3 protein: CASSYSTFANVLTF
CDR3 DNA: TGTGCCAGCAGTTACTCAACATTCGCCAACGTCCTGACTTTC

D gene: -
J gene: TRBJ1-2
V gene: TRBV7-2
clone size: many
CDR3 protein: CASSSRTAAYGYTF
CDR3 DNA: TGTGCCAGCAGCTCACGGACGGCCGCCTATGGCTACACCTTC

D gene: -
J gene: TRBJ2-3
V gene: TRBV4-3
clone size: many
CDR3 protein: CASSQRAFQGTQYF
CDR3 DNA: TGCGCCAGCAGCCAAAGGGCCTTTCAGGGGACGCAGTATTTT

D gene: -
J gene: TRBJ1-1
V gene: TRBV5-1
clone size: few
CDR3 protein: CASSYTRTDRMNTEAFF
CDR3 DNA: TGCGCCAGCAGCTACACCAGGACAGACCGAATGAACACTGAAGCTTTCTTT

D gene: TRBD2
J gene: TRBJ2-1
V gene: TRBV5-1
clone size: many
CDR3 protein: CASSFSGRANLGQFF
CDR3 DNA: TGCGCCAGCAGCTTTAGCGGGAGGGCCAACTTAGGGCAGTTCTTC

D gene: -
J gene: TRBJ2-2
V gene: TRBV18
clone size: many
CDR3 protein: CASSPRPGELFF
CDR3 DNA: TGTGCCAGCTCACCTAGGCCCGGGGAGCTGTTTTTT

D gene: TRBD1
J gene: TRBJ1-1
V gene: TRBV7-3
clone size: many
CDR3 protein: CASSHPGQGAFF
CDR3 DNA: TGTGCCAGCAGCCACCCGGGACAGGGAGCTTTCTTT

D gene: TRBD1
J gene: TRBJ1-4
V gene: TRBV12-3/TRBV12-4
clone size: many
CDR3 protein: CASSFDRANEKLFF
CDR3 DNA: TGTGCCAGCAGTTTCGACAGGGCCAATGAAAAACTGTTTTTT

D gene: TRBD1
J gene: TRBJ1-6
V gene: TRBV7-9
clone size: many
CDR3 protein: CASAGQGNSPLHF
CDR3 DNA: TGTGCCAGCGCGGGACAGGGGAATTCACCCCTCCACTTT

D gene: -
J gene: TRBJ2-6
V gene: TRBV12-3/TRBV12-4
clone size: once
CDR3 protein: CASSLTPPSSGANVLTF
CDR3 DNA: TGTGCCAGCAGTTTGACCCCGCCGAGCTCTGGGGCCAACGTCCTGACTTTC

D gene: TRBD1
J gene: TRBJ1-4
V gene: TRBV7-8
clone size: many
CDR3 protein: CASRLEGAGALNEKLFF
CDR3 DNA: TGTGCCAGCAGATTAGAGGGGGCAGGGGCCTTAAATGAAAAACTGTTTTTT

D gene: TRBD1
J gene: TRBJ1-5
V gene: TRBV2
clone size: many
CDR3 protein: CASSERGQGLQPQHF
CDR3 DNA: TGTGCCAGCAGTGAAAGAGGACAGGGTTTACAGCCCCAGCATTTT

D gene: TRBD2
J gene: TRBJ2-2
V gene: TRBV6-5
clone size: many
CDR3 protein: CATVAGEGTGELFF
CDR3 DNA: TGTGCCACCGTAGCGGGAGAGGGGACCGGGGAGCTGTTTTTT

D gene: -
J gene: TRBJ2-3
V gene: TRBV9
clone size: many
CDR3 protein: CASSTPGDTQYF
CDR3 DNA: TGTGCCAGCAGCACCCCGGGGGATACGCAGTATTTT

D gene: -
J gene: TRBJ1-1
V gene: TRBV5-5
clone size: many
CDR3 protein: CASRRSHLNTEAFF
CDR3 DNA: TGTGCCAGCAGGCGTAGTCACTTGAACACTGAAGCTTTCTTT

D gene: TRBD1
J gene: TRBJ1-2
V gene: TRBV4-2
clone size: -
CDR3 protein: CASSQGSRQGPYGYTF
CDR3 DNA: TGTGCCAGCAGCCAAGGAAGTAGACAGGGACCCTATGGCTACACCTTC